Shown below are 18 T cell receptor beta chains from a single sample sequenced in a study of cytomegalovirus exposure and HLA in healthy donors (dated 2017 in TCRdb). Libraries were constructed by the immunoSEQ multiplex PCR assay. A mixture of 60 forward primers for TCR Vbeta segments and 13 reverse primers for TCR Jbeta segments was used in the multiplex PCR. The clones in this table, taken by TCRdb from immuneACCESS, are in-frame only. Not every clone is retained; where verified, under half of the shortfall comes from an unresolved V gene, and the cause of the rest is unknown. This sample comprises some 150,000 clones, roughly 9.6% of them detected only once. The leading ten clones occupy roughly 7.2% of the sample. The specimen sequenced was PBMCs. The origin of the receptors is a woman aged 40-49 years in good health and CMV-seropositive.

The chain links TRBV9 to TRBJ2-2, with 10 bases lining up with TRBD2. The CDR3 extends over 16 amino acids. In germline, CDR1 is SGDLS, CDR2 YYNGEE. V lost 3 bases, J lost 2 bases, and 4 bases stayed unmatched. DNA for the CDR3: TGTGCCAGCAGCGCCGGACTAGCGGTCAACACCGGGGAGCTGTTTTTT. Translating it yields CASSAGLAVNTGELFF.

The table lists this clone with a few counts. The chain combines TRBV27 with TRBJ1-6; D remains ambiguous. Germline values: CDR1 MNHEY, CDR2 SMNVEV (reference sequence). This CDR3 contains 14 residues. Trimming removed 3 bases at V and 8 bases at J, with 11 bases between. CDR3 sequence (DNA): TGTGCCAGCAGTTTTCGGCAGGAATATTCACCCCTCCACTTT. It specifies CASSFRQEYSPLHF.

The chain combines TRBV29-1 with TRBJ2-7; D is ambiguous. CDR3 length equals 12 residues. The V end lost 5 bases, the J end lost 1 base, and 9 bases lay between the germline ends. Germline CDR1 SQVTM, CDR2 ANQGSEA. The CDR3 coding sequence is TGCAGCGTTACAGCTTCTTCCTACGAGCAGTACTTC. Translation gives CSVTASSYEQYF.

This clone has more than one count but fewer than ten. The chain's CDR3 is CASSLEVLGREDGYTF. CDR3 nucleotides: TGTGCCAGCAGCTTGGAGGTTTTGGGCAGGGAGGATGGCTACACCTTC. The rearrangement uses TRBV5-6 and TRBJ1-2, with TRBD1 as a possible D gene (5 bases). Germline CDR1 and CDR2: SGHDT and YYEEEE. Trimming removed 0 bases from V and 6 bases from J, with 18 bases in between. The CDR3 has 16 residues.

The chain couples TRBV7-2 to TRBJ1-2, with D uncertain. Germline CDR1 SGHTA, CDR2 FQGNSA. The V end was cut by 0 bases, the J end by 8 bases, with 10 bases between. The CDR3 totals 13 residues. The DNA for the CDR3 is TGTGCCAGCAGCTTAGCGGTGCGGGCCGGCTACACCTTC. Protein product: CASSLAVRAGYTF.

The J gene is TRBJ2-7, the V gene TRBV29-1; tentative D call: TRBD1 (6 bases). V was pared by 7 bases and J by 3 bases, with 10 bases between. Looked up from germline, CDR1 is SQVTM and CDR2 is ANQGSEA. This CDR3 has 11 residues. The CDR3 is CSGMTGYEQYF. As DNA, the CDR3 is TGCAGCGGTATGACAGGCTACGAGCAGTACTTC.

This clone has more than one count but fewer than ten. The chain joins TRBV6-1 to TRBJ2-1; 11 positions agree with TRBD2. V was pared by 8 bases and J by 7 bases, with 7 bases of the junction left unmatched. CDR3 length equals 14 residues. Germline CDR1 is MNHNS and CDR2 is SASEGT. The CDR3 coding sequence is TGTGCCAGCCTGGGACTAGCGGCTTCGAATGAGCAGTTCTTC. Protein: CASLGLAASNEQFF.

This clone has only a few counts. At the DNA level, this CDR3 is encoded by other sequences in the same sample as well. V is TRBV6-5 and J is TRBJ1-1; 7 bases fit TRBD1. This CDR3 is built from 12 residues. Germline-derived CDR1 and CDR2 are MNHEY and SVGAGI. The V segment lost 2 bases and the J segment 11 bases; nucleotides outside the gene matches: 5. CDR3 sequence reads: CASSYAGTEAFF. The CDR3 DNA reads as TGTGCCAGCAGTTACGCGGGGACAGAGGCTTTCTTT.

Only a few counts were recorded for this clone. J is TRBJ2-2 and V is TRBV5-1, with TRBD1 as a possible D gene (5 bases). Trimming removed 2 bases from V and 3 bases from J, with 8 bases in between. Germline CDR1 reads SGHRS; CDR2 reads YFSETQ. The CDR3 has 14 amino acids. CDR3 region: CASSFRRDTGELFF. CDR3 DNA: TGCGCCAGCAGCTTTCGCAGGGACACCGGGGAGCTGTTTTTT.

This clone was counted between two and nine times. The chain combines TRBV2 with TRBJ1-5; 7 bases are a match to TRBD1. Germline V gene sequence: CDR1 SNHLY, CDR2 FYNNEI. The junction had 12 bases not matched to a gene; V was cut back by 7 bases and J by 3 bases. This CDR3 is 16 amino acids long. CDR3 in amino acids: CASTDRQGMNNQPQHF. CDR3 DNA sequence: TGTGCCAGCACGGACCGACAGGGAATGAACAATCAGCCCCAGCATTTT.

This chain joins TRBV5-1 and TRBJ2-5; D might be TRBD1 (5 bases). V lost 4 bases and J 9 bases, leaving 13 bases between the germline ends. Per the germline V gene, CDR1 is SGHRS and CDR2 is YFSETQ. The CDR3 extends over 12 amino acids. The CDR3 sequence: CASSPAQGAQYF. The DNA of the CDR3 is TGCGCCAGCAGCCCGGCCCAAGGGGCCCAGTACTTC.

This clone was recorded a few times. The chain uses TRBV6-6 and TRBJ2-7; D gene unclear. The ends were cut back, 4 bases at V and 1 base at J, with 14 bases in the middle. This CDR3 has 15 residues. Germline values: CDR1 MNHNY, CDR2 SVGAGI (reference sequence). The CDR3 coding sequence is TGTGCCAGCAGTTTTCGACAAGGTCATTCCTACGAGCAGTACTTC. Translated, it gives CASSFRQGHSYEQYF.

This clone was observed a few times. The DNA of the CDR3 is TGTGCCAGCAGCTTAGCGGGGGGGCCAATCGAGCAGTACTTC. It is translated as CASSLAGGPIEQYF. The rearrangement uses TRBV7-2 and TRBJ2-7, with D maybe TRBD2 (7 bases). There are 14 residues in the CDR3. Per germline, CDR1 SGHTA and CDR2 FQGNSA. The V gene lost 0 bases and the J gene lost 6 bases, with 12 bases spanning the gap. The full variable domain, rest sourced from reference TRBV7-2 and TRBJ2-7, is GAGVSQSPSNKVTEKGKDVELRCDPISGHTALYWYRQSLGQGLEFLIYFQGNSAPDKSGLPSDRFSAERTGGSVSTLTIQRTQQEDSAVYLCASSLAGGPIEQYFGPGTRLTVT.

This clone has only a few counts. The rearrangement joins TRBV4-1 to TRBJ2-2; 7 nucleotides align to TRBD1. The CDR3 is made up of 16 amino acids. V lost 4 bases to trimming and J lost 2 bases; unmatched junction nucleotides: 7. Germline CDR1 and CDR2: MGHRA and YSYEKL. CDR3 sequence: CASSLLGTANTGELFF. CDR3 nucleotides: TGCGCCAGCAGCCTATTAGGGACAGCTAACACCGGGGAGCTGTTTTTT.

This clone was recorded a few times. The chain links TRBV18 to TRBJ1-1, with D unresolved. This CDR3 has 15 residues. Trimming left V 2 bases short and J 10 bases short, with 20 bases between. CDR1 KGHSH and CDR2 LQKENI come from the germline V gene. CDR3: CASSPIQGREEGAFF. CDR3 bases: TGTGCCAGCTCACCAATCCAAGGGAGGGAGGAAGGAGCTTTCTTT.

This clone has only a few counts. This chain joins TRBV11-2 and TRBJ2-5, with a possible D match to TRBD1 (6 bases). Trimming pared 1 base from V and 1 base from J, leaving 13 bases between. CDR3 length: 16 amino acids. CDR1 and CDR2 from the germline V gene are SGHAT and FQNNGV. The CDR3 here is CASSLAGQGTQETQYF. CDR3 nucleotides: TGTGCCAGCAGCTTAGCGGGGCAGGGGACCCAAGAGACCCAGTACTTC. Full variable domain (rest looked up from reference TRBV11-2 and TRBJ2-5): EAGVAQSPRYKIIEKRQSVAFWCNPISGHATLYWYQQILGQGPKLLIQFQNNGVVDDSQLPKDRFSAERLKGVDSTLKIQPAKLEDSAVYLCASSLAGQGTQETQYFGPGTRLLVL.

The J gene is TRBJ2-7, the V gene TRBV7-2, with 7 positions matching TRBD2. Germline-derived CDR1 and CDR2 are SGHTA and FQGNSA. The CDR3 loop spans 15 amino acids. With 0 bases clipped from V and 2 bases from J, the junction kept 4 bases outside the gene matches. CDR3: CASSLAPGGAYEQYF. CDR3 coding DNA: TGTGCCAGCAGCTTAGCTCCGGGGGGAGCCTACGAGCAGTACTTC.

The chain links TRBV18 to TRBJ1-3; TRBD1 matches at 7 bases. CDR1 and CDR2 (germline): KGHSH, LQKENI. V was pared by 6 bases and J by 2 bases, with 10 bases of the junction left unmatched. The CDR3 is made up of 16 amino acids. The CDR3 sequence: CASSHSTGTAGNTIYF. Written as DNA, the CDR3 is TGTGCCAGCTCTCACTCTACCGGGACAGCTGGAAACACCATATATTTT. The whole variable domain, filled in from reference TRBV18 and TRBJ1-3, reads NAGVMQNPRHLVRRRGQEARLRCSPMKGHSHVYWYRQLPEEGLKFMVYLQKENIIDESGMPKERFSAEFPKEGPSILRIQQVVRGDSAAYFCASSHSTGTAGNTIYFGEGSWLTVV.